Shown below are 10 T cell receptor beta chains from a single sample sequenced in a study of blood T cells in healthy people across ages. PCR was performed a second time for roughly 7 to 12 cycles using a sample-barcoded 5' primer and a J-beta primer mix. MiXCR was run by TCRdb on the 5' RACE reads, yielding one entry per CDR3 protein. The data contain about 1.7 million distinct CDR3 sequences, 28% of them seen just once; the ten biggest clones take up approximately 7.7%. Sequenced material: blood. The receptors stem from a woman aged 30 to 39 in good health.

This clonotype appeared many times. This chain uses TRBV10-3 with TRBJ1-6; D ambiguous. Germline CDR1 and CDR2: ENHRY and SYGVKD. This CDR3 has 13 residues. The V and J ends lost 2 bases and 5 bases respectively, with 4 bases between them. The CDR3 DNA follows: TGTGCCATCAGTGAGAGGAATAATTCACCCCTCCACTTT. Translating gives CAISERNNSPLHF.

The genes are TRBV5-1 and TRBJ1-2; D may be TRBD1 (6 bases). V gave up 1 base and J gave up 7 bases, with 14 bases separating them. The CDR3 totals 14 residues. The germline gives CDR1 SGHRS, CDR2 YFSETQ. CDR3 in DNA: TGCGCCAGCAGCTTGTCTGGGACAAGCTGTGGCTACACCTTC. This sequence encodes CASSLSGTSCGYTF.

The rearrangement joins TRBV11-2 to TRBJ2-5; the D is unclear. Germline assignment: CDR1 SGHAT and CDR2 FQNNGV. The CDR3 is made up of 14 amino acids. Trimming left V 1 base short and J 5 bases short, with 11 bases between. CDR3 sequence (DNA): TGTGCCAGCAGCTTAGTTGAGGTGGAGGAGACCCAGTACTTC. Translated, it gives CASSLVEVEETQYF.

The chain recombines TRBV12-3 or TRBV12-4 with TRBJ2-3; 15 bases agree with TRBD2. The CDR3 length is 13 residues. In DNA, the CDR3 is TGTGCAGATGGGACTAGCGGGAGGGATACGCAGTATTTT. Residues: CADGTSGRDTQYF.

The chain recombines TRBV4-2 with TRBJ2-1; the match to TRBD2 covers 12 bases. V gave up 1 base and J gave up 4 bases; unmatched junction bases: 8. Germline lookup yields CDR1 LGHNA and CDR2 YNFKEQ. The CDR3 has 18 residues. The CDR3 coding sequence is TGTGCCAGCAGCCAAGCACTAGGACTAGCGGGGTTATACAATGAGCAGTTCTTC. It codes for CASSQALGLAGLYNEQFF.

This clonotype was recorded a few times. The chain uses TRBV20-1 and TRBJ2-4; tentative D call: TRBD2 (5 bases). The J call may be mistaken, given a closer DNA end match to TRBJ2-7. This CDR3 is built from 14 residues. Germline assignment: CDR1 DFQATT and CDR2 SNEGSKA (reference sequence). The CDR3 spells CSARPTILADEQYF. The CDR3 region has the DNA TGCAGTGCTAGGCCCACGATCCTAGCTGACGAGCAGTACTTC.

V usage is TRBV7-2 and J usage is TRBJ2-1; 11 bases map to TRBD2. TRBJ2-7 explains the end of the DNA better; the J call may be wrong. The CDR3 contains 18 residues. CDR1 SGHTA and CDR2 FQGNSA come from the germline V gene. The CDR3 loop reads CASSLTPKTSGVYNEQYF. In DNA, the CDR3 is TGTGCCAGCAGCTTAACCCCTAAGACTAGCGGGGTTTACAATGAGCAGTACTTC.

This clonotype was found a few times. The chain carries TRBV20-1 and TRBJ2-1, with TRBD2 matching over 8 bases. Looked up from germline, CDR1 is DFQATT and CDR2 is SNEGSKA (reference sequence). V shed 3 bases and J 9 bases; nucleotides not matched to a gene: 7. The CDR3 is made up of 13 amino acids. Here the CDR3 reads CSASGRAAGEQFF. The CDR3 nucleotides read TGCAGTGCTAGCGGGAGGGCCGCGGGTGAGCAGTTCTTC.

The chain combines TRBV4-1 with TRBJ2-1; D not resolved. Trimming took off 0 bases at V and 1 base at J, with 4 bases between the two ends. CDR1 is MGHRA, CDR2 YSYEKL, per germline. The CDR3 loop spans 14 amino acids. CDR3 in amino acids: CASSQEPSYNEQFF. The CDR3 DNA sequence: TGCGCCAGCAGCCAAGAACCATCCTACAATGAGCAGTTCTTC.

V usage is TRBV28 and J usage is TRBJ1-5, with TRBD1 matching over 7 bases. Germline V gene data show CDR1 as MDHEN and CDR2 as SYDVKM. V was pared by 6 bases and J by 0 bases, with 5 bases of the junction left unmatched. This CDR3 contains 15 residues. The CDR3 sequence: CASRARQGSNQPQHF. The CDR3 bases are TGTGCCAGCAGGGCTCGACAGGGTAGCAATCAGCCCCAGCATTTT.